Below, 13 T cell receptor beta chains from the same sample are listed, as sequenced in a study of molecular identifiers for immune sequencing clone quantification. One entry per CDR3 protein results from TCRdb running MiXCR on the PCR reads. This sample has 550,000 to 750,000 distinct CDR3 sequences, with just under 20% found just once. The material sequenced was naive CD8+ T cells from blood, with Jurkat cell RNA spiked in. Subset indicated: FACS-sorted CD8+CD4-CCR7+CD45RA+ naive T cells. These receptors all come from a human donor in good health. Some libraries in this study had Jurkat cell RNA spiked in.

This clonotype was counted ten times or more. The rearrangement joins TRBV7-9 to TRBJ1-2; the match to TRBD1 covers 8 bases. V trimming: 5 bases; J trimming: 6 bases; junction bases outside the gene matches: 8. Germline CDR1 reads SEHNR; CDR2 reads FQNEAQ (reference sequence). The CDR3 spans 14 residues. This CDR3 is CASSQQGGTDGYTF. CDR3 DNA sequence: TGTGCCAGCAGCCAACAGGGGGGAACGGATGGCTACACCTTC.

Only a few counts were recorded for this clonotype. This chain uses TRBV30 with TRBJ1-2; D is uncertain. The V and J ends lost 5 bases and 8 bases respectively, with 21 bases between them. The CDR3 is 14 amino acids. Germline-derived CDR1 and CDR2 are GTSNPN and SVGIG (reference sequence). For the CDR3, the DNA is TGTGCCTGGGTCCCACGGTCCAGGTATGGCGGCTACACCTTC. The encoded protein is CAWVPRSRYGGYTF.

V is TRBV7-2 and J is TRBJ2-3, with 9 positions matching TRBD2. CDR3 length: 14 residues. Germline V lookup: CDR1 SGHTA, CDR2 FQGNSA. The CDR3 protein is CAKSGGGGGDTQYF. The CDR3 DNA reads as TGTGCTAAATCAGGCGGGGGGGGGGGAGATACGCAGTATTTT.

This clonotype came up a few times. This rearrangement joins TRBV5-1 to TRBJ2-2, with 9 bases matching TRBD1. The CDR3 runs to 16 residues. V trimming: 4 bases; J trimming: 4 bases; junction bases outside the gene matches: 8. The germline CDR1 and CDR2 sequences are SGHRS and YFSETQ. The CDR3, as DNA: TGCGCCAGCAGCCCTCAACAGGGGGCGCCCACCGGGGAGCTGTTTTTT. This translates into CASSPQQGAPTGELFF.

On this clonotype: The junction and the germline gene differ at one end; a read error may be behind it. The rearrangement links TRBV28 to TRBJ1-1; D unclear. The germline CDR1 and CDR2 sequences are MDHEN and SYDVKM. CDR3 length: 13 residues. Written as DNA, the CDR3 is TGTGCCAGCAGAGACGGAGCGAACACTGGAGCTTTCTTT. Its translation is CASRDGANTGAFF. Full variable domain (rest looked up from reference TRBV28 and TRBJ1-1): DVKVTQSSRYLVKRTGEKVFLECVQDMDHENMFWYRQDPGLGLRLIYFSYDVKMKEKGDIPEGYSVSREKKERFSLILESASTNQTSMYLCASRDGANTGAFFGQGTRLTVV.

This clonotype was picked up a small number of times. This rearrangement joins TRBV9 to TRBJ2-1; 9 bases map to TRBD2. After removal of 0 bases from V and 4 bases from J, the junction contained 2 bases not matched to a gene. CDR3 length equals 15 residues. The germline V gene has CDR1 SGDLS and CDR2 YYNGEE. CDR3 DNA sequence: TGTGCCAGCAGCGTAGATAGCGGGAGTTACAATGAGCAGTTCTTC. Encoded protein: CASSVDSGSYNEQFF.

The sample holds a few counts of this clonotype. The gene calls are TRBV6-2 or TRBV6-3 and TRBJ2-1, with D possibly called TRBD1 or TRBD2 (5 bases each). The length of the CDR3 is 12 residues. From germline, CDR1 is MNHEY and CDR2 SVGEGT. V was pared by 9 bases and J by 8 bases, with 14 bases between. As DNA, the CDR3 is TGTGCCAGTACCGGGGCACGGTATGAGCAGTTCTTC. Amino acids: CASTGARYEQFF.

The V call is TRBV6-1, the J call TRBJ2-1; D is perhaps TRBD2 (7 bases). Germline assignment: CDR1 MNHNS and CDR2 SASEGT. The CDR3 runs 17 residues. V lost 1 base and J lost 8, with 21 bases in between. The CDR3 loop reads CASSEVGGGLISDEQFF. As DNA, the CDR3 is TGTGCCAGCAGTGAAGTGGGAGGGGGACTTATTAGCGATGAGCAGTTCTTC.

This clonotype has at least ten counts. V and J are TRBV7-9 and TRBJ1-1, with D perhaps matching TRBD1 (6 bases). The CDR3 spans 13 residues. From germline, CDR1 is SEHNR and CDR2 FQNEAQ (reference sequence). Trimming shortened V by 4 bases and J by 6 bases, and 12 bases separated the two germline ends. CDR3 sequence (DNA): TGTGCCAGCAGCTCACTACAGGGACCTGAAGCTTTCTTT. It encodes CASSSLQGPEAFF.

Concerning this clonotype: Being one base from a much bigger clone, this may be a read error. The CDR3 loop reads CVSSYSSGRVVEQFF. In DNA, the CDR3 is TGTGTCAGCAGTTACTCTAGCGGGAGGGTCGTTGAGCAGTTCTTC. The chain is built from TRBV6-5 and TRBJ2-1; 12 bases are shared with TRBD2. Germline V CDR1 and CDR2: MNHEY, SVGAGI. This CDR3 has 15 amino acids.

In the case of this clonotype: This clone may be a read error of a much larger clone one base away. The rearrangement links TRBV12-5 to TRBJ1-1; TRBD1 might be the D (5 bases). Deletions cut 3 bases from V and 6 bases from J, with 11 bases between. Germline V lookup: CDR1 LGHNT, CDR2 FRNRAP. This CDR3 comprises 13 residues. The CDR3, as DNA: TGTGCTAGTGGTTTCGGGGCGGACGCTGAAGCTTTCTTT. This translates into CASGFGADAEAFF.

This clonotype was seen more than once but under ten times. The chain joins TRBV3-1 to TRBJ1-1, with D possibly being TRBD1 (5 bases). The V gene's germline CDR1 is LGHDT and CDR2 YNNKEL (reference sequence). CDR3 length: 15 residues. Trimming shortened V by 4 bases and J by 6 bases, and 18 bases separated the two germline ends. CDR3 protein: CASSLLSHGGAEAFF. As DNA, the CDR3 is TGTGCCAGCAGCCTTCTCTCCCATGGGGGTGCTGAAGCTTTCTTT.

This clonotype was counted at least ten times. The CDR3 does not close with the conserved phenylalanine or tryptophan, likely indicating a read error. The limits of the CDR3 on the DNA are not certain, so only TCRdb's listed CDR3 is given. The V gene is TRBV29-1, the J gene TRBJ1-2; no DNA check was done on the table's D call, TRBD1. Counting both end residues, the CDR3 totals 8 amino acids. The germline CDR1 and CDR2 sequences are SQVTM and ANQGSEA. The CDR3 loop is CSVESGQL.